These T cell receptor beta chains were read from a single sample in a study of response to subunit inactivated influenza vaccine. TCRdb used MiXCR to reprocess the RT-PCR reads, holding one entry per CDR3 protein. This table has roughly 500,000 distinct CDR3 sequences, about 17% appearing once. Sequenced material: CD4+ T cells sorted from PBMCs, taken less than 30 months after vaccination. Receptors originate from a man aged 50 to 69 who received an inactivated influenza vaccine. CDR3s leave out the opening cysteine and the closing phenylalanine or tryptophan.

V gene	J gene	CDR3 protein
TRBV4-2	TRBJ2-3	ASSQETTSGGATDTQY
TRBV24-1	TRBJ2-1	ATSDLASGWQGSVNEQF
TRBV4-2	TRBJ2-3	ASSQGFLGTDTQY
TRBV7-2	TRBJ2-2	ASSLARTGELF
TRBV28	TRBJ2-3	ASSPPGLAGSTDTQY
TRBV2	TRBJ2-2	ASRPTGTGELF
TRBV3-1	TRBJ1-1	ASSQVGTEAF
TRBV28	TRBJ2-6	ATRRAGVAGSGANVLT
TRBV7-2	TRBJ1-2	ASSLPRDNYGYT
TRBV7-2	TRBJ2-7	ASSLASVSEQY
TRBV20-1	TRBJ2-3	SAPTSGLAVHGTQY
TRBV5-1	TRBJ2-7	ASSLLGGVYEQY
TRBV9	TRBJ2-7	ASSAPGLASYEQY
TRBV10-3	TRBJ2-3	AIKGSTDTQY
TRBV5-4	TRBJ2-2	ASSLITSTGELF
TRBV4-3	TRBJ1-1	ASSQHRGRTEAF
TRBV4-2	TRBJ2-2	ASSQEGASGELF
TRBV6-2/TRBV6-3	TRBJ2-1	ASMVTGAAKEQF
TRBV11-2	TRBJ2-1	ASSLRCRDRALCEQF
TRBV20-1	TRBJ2-7	SARGDRGQNYEQY
TRBV20-1	TRBJ1-6	SAVTLSYNSPLH
TRBV20-1	TRBJ1-1	SARDSVGTGTEAF
TRBV29-1	TRBJ1-5	SVATGVDQPQH
TRBV6-2/TRBV6-3	TRBJ1-6	ASRPTGRGSPLH
TRBV24-1	TRBJ2-1	ATRQGAGNEQF
TRBV3-1	TRBJ1-2	ASSQGTNLAGYT
TRBV19	TRBJ2-2	ASNGRTNTGELF
TRBV4-3	TRBJ1-4	ASSQNHGLTNEKLF
TRBV20-1	TRBJ2-7	SARAAGGPHEQY
TRBV11-2	TRBJ2-5	ASSTGARQETQY
TRBV9	TRBJ2-3	ASSVVWSANCTDTQY
TRBV11-1	TRBJ2-7	ASSSHPRPGLATYEQY
TRBV29-1	TRBJ2-1	SVRPGQGAVEQF
TRBV4-3	TRBJ2-6	ASSQELEWYRGRGGANVLT
TRBV6-2/TRBV6-3	TRBJ2-1	ASSSLADRGYNEQF
TRBV28	TRBJ2-3	ASSLSTDSSTDTQY
TRBV5-1	TRBJ2-1	ASSSGLASHNEQF
TRBV6-1	TRBJ2-2	ASRQRGGDTGELF
TRBV29-1	TRBJ2-3	SVRPGGPTDTQY
TRBV12-3/TRBV12-4	TRBJ2-7	ASSTGQGTYEQY
TRBV9	TRBJ2-3	ASSVTTGRAQDTQY
TRBV28	TRBJ2-1	ASRGGQEIFNEQF
TRBV5-1	TRBJ2-7	ASSGLGYEQY
TRBV7-8	TRBJ1-4	ASSSGTGEDEKLF
TRBV6-1	TRBJ2-7	ASMPLQASYEQY
TRBV27	TRBJ2-3	ASLSHHGTDTQY
TRBV9	TRBJ2-7	ASSAGLAGAGEQY